Detailed here is one T cell receptor (beta chain). This specimen belongs to a study of blood T cell repertoires in COVID-19. Study in general: Sources were T cells, B-cell-depleted T cells, or PBMCs; the material itself was cDNA or gDNA.

Profiling relied on immunoSEQ multiplex PCR, and the TCRdb table lists in-frame clones only, not all of them. Here the sample spans a few hundred thousand clones, 65% to 85% being singletons. This CDR3 comprises 15 residues. Trimming cost V 2 bases and J 4 bases, with 15 bases left between them. The germline V gene has CDR1 PRHDT and CDR2 FYEKMQ (reference sequence). Material: peripheral blood. The chain links TRBV13 to TRBJ2-7; tentative D call: TRBD1 (7 bases). The receptor was derived from a woman aged 25 to 39 who had recovered from COVID-19. The DNA for the CDR3 is TGTGCCAGCAGCTTAAAGGCAGGGGGGTGGTACGAGCAGTACTTC. Protein product: CASSLKAGGWYEQYF.